This T cell receptor beta chain was sequenced during a study of blood T cell repertoires in COVID-19. There are 16 residues in the CDR3. The germline V gene encodes CDR1 KGHSH and CDR2 LQKENI. V lost 5 bases, J lost 5 bases, and 7 bases stayed unmatched. The repertoire was sequenced with immunoSEQ multiplex PCR; TCRdb's copy has only in-frame clones and lacks some. Here the sample spans some 430,000 clones, roughly 88% being singletons. The TCR comes from a man aged 18 to 29 who had recovered from COVID-19. The chain combines TRBV18 with TRBJ1-5, with 12 bases matching TRBD1. Sequences were obtained from PBMCs or T cells enriched from blood (not recorded which). The CDR3 coding sequence is TGTGCCAGCTCATTGACCGGGACAGGGGGCTATCAGCCCCAGCATTTT. It encodes CASSLTGTGGYQPQHF.